The clone carrying this T cell receptor beta chain was seen more than once but under ten times. PCR was performed using 60 Vbeta and 13 Jbeta primers. Produced via immunoSEQ multiplex PCR; TCRdb's table is partial and in-frame only. The table shows about 170,000 clones, with roughly four fifths occurring only once. The source of the sample is a study of cytomegalovirus exposure and HLA in healthy donors. The receptor was derived from a woman in her twenties or thirties in good health and CMV-seropositive. Sequencing input: PBMCs.

The CDR3 protein is CASSLRRDRGLVETQYF. CDR3 coding DNA: TGTGCCAGCAGTCTTCGCCGGGACAGGGGGCTGGTGGAGACCCAGTACTTC. The chain links TRBV5-6 to TRBJ2-5; TRBD1 agrees at 12 bases. From germline, CDR1 is SGHDT and CDR2 YYEEEE. The CDR3 has 17 residues. After removal of 5 bases from V and 5 bases from J, the junction contained 13 bases not matched to a gene. The whole variable domain, filled in from reference TRBV5-6 and TRBJ2-5, reads DAGVTQSPTHLIKTRGQQVTLRCSPKSGHDTVSWYQQALGQGPQFIFQYYEEEERQRGNFPDRFSGHQFPNYSSELNVNALLLGDSALYLCASSLRRDRGLVETQYFGPGTRLLVL.